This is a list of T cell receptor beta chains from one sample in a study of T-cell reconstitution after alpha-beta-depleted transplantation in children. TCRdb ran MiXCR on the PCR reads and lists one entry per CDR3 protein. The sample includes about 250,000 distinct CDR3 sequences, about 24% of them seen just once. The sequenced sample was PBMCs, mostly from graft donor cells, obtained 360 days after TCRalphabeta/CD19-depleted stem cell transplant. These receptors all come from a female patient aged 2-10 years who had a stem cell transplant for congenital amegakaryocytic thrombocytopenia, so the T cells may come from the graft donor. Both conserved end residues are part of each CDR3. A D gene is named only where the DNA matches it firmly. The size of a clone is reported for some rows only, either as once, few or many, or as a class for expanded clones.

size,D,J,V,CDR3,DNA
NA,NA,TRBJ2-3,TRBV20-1,CSASQVTDTQYF,TGCAGTGCGAGCCAGGTCACAGATACGCAGTATTTT
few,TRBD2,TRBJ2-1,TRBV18,CASSSSGGVYNEQFF,TGTGCCAGCTCATCTAGCGGGGGGGTGTACAATGAGCAGTTCTTC
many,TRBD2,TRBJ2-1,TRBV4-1,CASSQEKGRVNEQFF,TGCGCCAGCAGCCAAGAAAAGGGGAGGGTCAATGAGCAGTTCTTC
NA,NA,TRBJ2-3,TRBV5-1,CASSLRLSTDTQYF,TGCGCCAGCAGCTTGAGGTTGAGCACAGATACGCAGTATTTT
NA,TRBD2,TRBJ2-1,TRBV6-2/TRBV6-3,CASSILAASYNEQFF,TGTGCCAGCAGTATACTAGCGGCCTCCTACAATGAGCAGTTCTTC
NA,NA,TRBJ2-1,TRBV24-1,CATSDLKRGRGNNEQFF,TGTGCCACCAGTGATTTGAAACGGGGGCGGGGGAATAATGAGCAGTTCTTC
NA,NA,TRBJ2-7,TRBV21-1,CASSKFSTGAYEQYF,TGTGCCAGCAGCAAATTTAGTACGGGGGCCTACGAGCAGTACTTC
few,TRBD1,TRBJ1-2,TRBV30,CAWRGQGPYGYTF,TGTGCCTGGAGGGGACAGGGGCCCTATGGCTACACCTTC
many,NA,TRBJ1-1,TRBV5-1,CASSFGQGGKDTEAFF,TGCGCCAGCAGCTTCGGGCAGGGAGGGAAGGACACTGAAGCTTTCTTT
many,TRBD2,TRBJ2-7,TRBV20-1,CSAETRDPERGQYF,TGCAGTGCTGAAACCCGGGACCCCGAGCGGGGGCAGTACTTC
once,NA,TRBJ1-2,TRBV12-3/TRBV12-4,CASSPPAGAYGYTF,TGTGCCAGCAGTCCCCCGGCAGGGGCCTATGGCTACACCTTC
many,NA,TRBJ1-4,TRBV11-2,CASSSLAEKLFF,TGTGCCAGCAGCTCCCTCGCGGAAAAACTGTTTTTT
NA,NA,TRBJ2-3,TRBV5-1,CASSLPAKVTGGTDTQYF,TGCGCCAGCAGCTTGCCCGCCAAGGTGACGGGGGGCACAGATACGCAGTATTTT
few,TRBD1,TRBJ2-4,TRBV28,CASSQPGTALKNIQYF,TGTGCCAGCAGCCAGCCAGGGACAGCCCTCAAAAACATTCAGTACTTC
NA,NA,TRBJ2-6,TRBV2,CASSHSFLSGANVLTF,TGTGCCAGCTCACACAGCTTCTTGTCTGGGGCCAACGTCCTGACTTTC
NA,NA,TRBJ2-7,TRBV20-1,CSVRPSTGGPIDGQYF,TGCAGCGTCCGACCGTCTACGGGGGGCCCGATAGACGGGCAGTACTTC
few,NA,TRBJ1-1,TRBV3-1,CASSQDANVEAFF,TGTGCCAGCAGCCAAGATGCGAATGTGGAAGCTTTCTTT
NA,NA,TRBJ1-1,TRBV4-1,CASSQEWNTEAFF,TGCGCCAGCAGCCAAGAATGGAACACTGAAGCTTTCTTT
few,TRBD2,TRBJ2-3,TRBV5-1,CASSPTLAGELADTQYF,TGCGCCAGCAGCCCAACTCTAGCGGGAGAGTTGGCAGATACGCAGTATTTT
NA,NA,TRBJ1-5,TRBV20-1,CSASRSTNQPQHF,TGCAGTGCTAGTAGGTCGACCAATCAGCCCCAGCATTTT
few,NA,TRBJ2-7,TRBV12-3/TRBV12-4,CASSLVGRVKGYEQYF,TGTGCCAGCAGTTTAGTTGGCAGGGTTAAAGGGTACGAGCAGTACTTC
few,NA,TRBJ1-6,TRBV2,CASLTGYNSPLHF,TGTGCCAGCCTTACGGGCTATAATTCACCCCTCCACTTT
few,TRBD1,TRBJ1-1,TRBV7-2,CASSLPPTGDNEAFF,TGTGCCAGCAGCTTGCCCCCGACAGGGGATAATGAAGCTTTCTTT
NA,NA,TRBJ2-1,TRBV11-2,CASSLVGDPVYNEQFF,TGTGCCAGCAGCTTAGTTGGGGACCCGGTATACAATGAGCAGTTCTTC
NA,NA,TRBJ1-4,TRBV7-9,CASSLSSGGEKLFF,TGTGCCAGCAGCCTCTCCTCGGGGGGTGAAAAACTGTTTTTT
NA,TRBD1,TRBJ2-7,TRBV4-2,CASSQDGSATGAYEQYF,TGTGCCAGCAGCCAAGACGGGTCCGCGACAGGGGCCTACGAGCAGTACTTC
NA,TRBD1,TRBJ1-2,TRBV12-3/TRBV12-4,CASSWGQGGYGYTF,TGTGCCAGCAGTTGGGGACAGGGAGGCTATGGCTACACCTTC
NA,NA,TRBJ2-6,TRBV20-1,CSAQSSGSGANVLTF,TGCAGTGCCCAGAGCTCGGGCTCTGGGGCCAACGTCCTGACTTTC
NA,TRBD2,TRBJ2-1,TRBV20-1,CSAPTRLAGGGGYEQFF,TGCAGTGCTCCCACACGACTAGCGGGAGGGGGAGGCTATGAGCAGTTCTTC
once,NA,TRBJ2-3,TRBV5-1,CASSFRGLDSSTDTQYF,TGCGCCAGCAGCTTTCGGGGACTCGACTCTAGCACAGATACGCAGTATTTT
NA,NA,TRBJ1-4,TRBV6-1,CASSRVTSHEKLFF,TGTGCCAGCAGTCGTGTAACGAGCCATGAAAAACTGTTTTTT
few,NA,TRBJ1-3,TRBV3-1,CASSQDMGYISGNTIYF,TGTGCCAGCAGCCAAGATATGGGCTATATTAGTGGAAACACCATATATTTT
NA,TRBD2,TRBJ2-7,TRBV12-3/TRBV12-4,CASSTLAGGYEQYF,TGTGCCAGCAGTACCCTAGCGGGAGGGTACGAGCAGTACTTC
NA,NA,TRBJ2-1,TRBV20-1,CAARGFVNNEQFF,TGCGCCGCCCGAGGGTTCGTGAACAATGAGCAGTTCTTC
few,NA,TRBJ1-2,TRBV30,CAWSTGFNYGYTF,TGTGCCTGGAGTACCGGGTTCAACTATGGCTACACCTTC